Each of the 25 T cell receptor beta chains below was sequenced from the same sample in a study of cytomegalovirus exposure and HLA in healthy donors (dated 2017 in TCRdb). The library was made by the immunoSEQ multiplex PCR assay. Sourced from immuneACCESS, this table was stored by TCRdb with only in-frame sequences that have V and J called. A share of the clones is absent; for the studies checked, an unresolved V gene accounts for under half, and the remainder has no known explanation. The sample table shows hundreds of thousands of clones, and about nine tenths are seen once. The top ten clonotypes cover under 0.9% of the sample. Sequencing used PBMCs. Every receptor here comes from a woman between 18 and 30 years old in good health and CMV-seronegative.

This clone appeared a few times. The V gene is TRBV27, the J gene TRBJ1-2; D gene ambiguous. In germline, CDR1 is MNHEY, CDR2 SMNVEV (reference sequence). V lost 6 bases, J lost 4 bases, and 12 bases lay in between. CDR3 length equals 13 residues. The CDR3 reads CASSLEGGYGYTF. CDR3 in DNA: TGTGCCAGCAGCTTGGAGGGAGGCTATGGCTACACCTTC.

This sequence joins TRBV19 and TRBJ1-1; TRBD1 agrees at 7 bases. CDR1 LNHDA and CDR2 SQIVND come from the germline V gene (reference sequence). The J segment lost 9 bases and the V segment lost 8 bases, leaving 12 bases of the junction unmatched. There are 13 residues in the CDR3. CDR3 in DNA: TGTGCCAGTTCCCCCGACAGGGCTTCGCAAGCTTTCTTT. This gives the protein CASSPDRASQAFF.

This chain uses TRBV10-2 with TRBJ2-7; 7 bases fit TRBD2. CDR1 and CDR2 from the germline V gene are WSHSY and SAAADI. The CDR3 length is 15 residues. The V gene end was trimmed by 5 bases and the J gene end by 0 bases; junction bases not matched to a gene: 7. The CDR3 nucleotides read TGCGCCAGCAGTACCAGCGGGGTAAGCTCCTACGAGCAGTACTTC. Translated, it gives CASSTSGVSSYEQYF.

This clone appeared a single time. J is TRBJ2-3 and V is TRBV15, with D unclear. The V end was cut by 0 bases, the J end by 14 bases, with 18 bases between. The CDR3 has 14 amino acids. CDR1 is LNHNV and CDR2 is YYDKDF in the germline V gene (reference sequence). This CDR3 reads CATSRDSTDPRRYF. The CDR3 DNA follows: TGTGCCACCAGCAGAGATTCGACTGACCCCCGGCGGTATTTT.

This clone appeared once. V gene TRBV2 combines with J gene TRBJ1-2, with TRBD1 matching 7 bases. The CDR3 loop spans 13 amino acids. CDR1 is SNHLY, CDR2 FYNNEI, per germline. Trimming took 7 bases from V and 5 from J; bases not matched to a gene: 7. DNA of the CDR3: TGTGCCAGCATGAGTGGGACAGCGTATGGCTACACCTTC. Protein sequence: CASMSGTAYGYTF. Full variable domain (outside the CDR3, taken from reference TRBV2 and TRBJ1-2): EPEVTQTPSHQVTQMGQEVILRCVPISNHLYFYWYRQILGQKVEFLVSFYNNEISEKSEIFDDQFSVERPDGSNFTLKIRSTKLEDSAMYFCASMSGTAYGYTFGSGTRLTVV.

The rearrangement uses TRBV5-6 and TRBJ1-5; no definite D call. CDR1 is SGHDT and CDR2 is YYEEEE in the germline V gene. V lost 2 bases, J lost 0 bases, and 9 bases lay in between. The CDR3 is 15 residues long. The CDR3 coding sequence is TGTGCCAGCAGCTTTGGGCAGCATAGCAATCAGCCCCAGCATTTT. This gives the protein CASSFGQHSNQPQHF.

The chain links TRBV5-1 to TRBJ2-1; D is unresolved. V lost 2 bases and J lost 2, with 8 bases in between. CDR1 and CDR2 from the germline V gene are SGHRS and YFSETQ. The CDR3 loop spans 14 amino acids. The chain's CDR3 is CASSFYGTYNEQFF. In nucleotides, the CDR3 is TGCGCCAGCAGCTTTTACGGTACCTACAATGAGCAGTTCTTC. Variable domain in full (rest from reference TRBV5-1 and TRBJ2-1): KAGVTQTPRYLIKTRGQQVTLSCSPISGHRSVSWYQQTPGQGLQFLFEYFSETQRNKGNFPGRFSGRQFSNSRSEMNVSTLELGDSALYLCASSFYGTYNEQFFGPGTRLTVL.

This chain joins TRBV10-1 and TRBJ2-3; TRBD1 might be the D (6 bases). Germline CDR1 is WNHNN and CDR2 is SYGVQD (reference sequence). CDR3 size: 14 residues. V was clipped by 2 bases and J by 5 bases, with 11 bases between them. Written as DNA, the CDR3 is TGCGCCAGCAGTGAGGCAGGGGTCCAAGATACGCAGTATTTT. Protein sequence: CASSEAGVQDTQYF.

The chain carries TRBV6-5 and TRBJ1-4; 12 nucleotides align to TRBD1. V gave up 10 bases and J gave up 12 bases; unmatched junction bases: 12. This CDR3 region has 14 residues. Germline V CDR1 and CDR2: MNHEY, SVGAGI. The CDR3 DNA follows: TGTGCCACCGCATGGGGACAGGGGGCCGAAGAACTGTTTTTT. Translation: CATAWGQGAEELFF.

V usage is TRBV6-5 and J usage is TRBJ1-1; no reliable D call. Per the germline V gene, CDR1 is MNHEY and CDR2 is SVGAGI. This CDR3 is 13 amino acids long. Trimming took off 1 base at V and 1 base at J, with 4 bases between the two ends. The CDR3 DNA follows: TGTGCCAGCAGTTACTTCGGGAACACTGAAGCTTTCTTT. It translates to CASSYFGNTEAFF.

V gene TRBV6-5 combines with J gene TRBJ1-2, with a tentative D call TRBD1 (5 bases). Germline V CDR1 and CDR2: MNHEY, SVGAGI. The V end was cut by 4 bases, the J end by 3 bases, with 15 bases between. The CDR3 has 15 amino acids. CDR3 in amino acids: CASSFRQGTDYGYTF. CDR3 DNA sequence: TGTGCCAGCAGTTTCCGCCAAGGGACTGACTATGGCTACACCTTC.

The V and J genes are TRBV28 and TRBJ2-3; TRBD2 is a possible D gene (6 bases). This CDR3 contains 14 residues. Trimming took off 7 bases at V and 2 bases at J, with 13 bases between the two ends. Germline CDR1 is MDHEN and CDR2 is SYDVKM. The CDR3 bases are TGTGCCAGCAATCCCTCGGGAGCCACAGATACGCAGTATTTT. It encodes CASNPSGATDTQYF.

The chain has TRBV28 and TRBJ1-2; no definite D call. This CDR3 contains 13 residues. Germline CDR1 is MDHEN and CDR2 is SYDVKM. V lost 3 bases to trimming and J lost 2 bases, with 7 bases between them. CDR3 coding DNA: TGTGCCAGCAGTTTGTTTCAGAACTATGGCTACACCTTC. Translated, it gives CASSLFQNYGYTF.

The chain joins TRBV28 to TRBJ1-5; TRBD1 might be the D (6 bases). The CDR3 loop spans 15 amino acids. V lost 3 bases and J 3 bases, leaving 12 bases between the germline ends. Per the germline V gene, CDR1 is MDHEN and CDR2 is SYDVKM. The CDR3 DNA reads TGTGCCAGCAGTTTCACAGGGTCCTTCAATCAGCCCCAGCATTTT. Its protein is CASSFTGSFNQPQHF.

This sequence joins TRBV6-5 and TRBJ1-1, with 7 nucleotides matching TRBD1. The CDR3 has 13 residues. J gave up 1 base and V 10 bases, and 6 bases lay outside the gene matches. Per the germline V gene, CDR1 is MNHEY and CDR2 is SVGAGI. The CDR3 region is CAITRTGNTEAFF. As DNA, the CDR3 is TGTGCCATCACCCGGACAGGGAACACTGAAGCTTTCTTT.

The chain uses TRBV5-1 and TRBJ1-1; 7 bases are a match to TRBD1. V lost 4 bases to trimming and J lost 0 bases; unmatched junction nucleotides: 6. In germline, CDR1 is SGHRS, CDR2 YFSETQ. CDR3 size: 15 residues. The CDR3 loop is CASSPGTVMNTEAFF. The DNA of the CDR3 is TGCGCCAGCAGCCCAGGGACAGTTATGAACACTGAAGCTTTCTTT.

V and J are TRBV19 and TRBJ2-3; D unclear. Trimming stripped 1 base from V and 1 base from J, with 6 bases between. This CDR3 spans 14 amino acids. Germline loops: CDR1 LNHDA, CDR2 SQIVND (reference sequence). Here the CDR3 DNA reads TGTGCCAGTAGTATAGTGTTCGGCACAGATACGCAGTATTTT. Residues: CASSIVFGTDTQYF.

The chain couples TRBV4-1 to TRBJ2-1; 7 bases are shared with TRBD1. Germline CDR1 is MGHRA and CDR2 is YSYEKL. The V segment lost 6 bases and the J segment 0 bases; nucleotides outside the gene matches: 8. This CDR3 comprises 16 residues. The CDR3 DNA reads TGCGCCAGCAGACAACTCGACAGGGCCTCCTACAATGAGCAGTTCTTC. As protein: CASRQLDRASYNEQFF.

This chain uses TRBV28 with TRBJ2-7, with D possibly being TRBD2 (5 bases). CDR1 and CDR2 (germline): MDHEN, SYDVKM. The CDR3 is made up of 14 amino acids. V dropped 4 bases and J dropped 4 bases, with 14 bases sitting between them. The CDR3 here is CASSSSRELYEQYF. CDR3 coding DNA: TGTGCCAGCAGTTCCTCCCGGGAACTTTACGAGCAGTACTTC.

This chain links TRBV25-1 with TRBJ2-5; 9 bases are shared with TRBD1. V shed 3 bases and J 5 bases; nucleotides not matched to a gene: 10. Per the germline V gene, CDR1 is MGHDK and CDR2 is SYGVNS. This CDR3 has 16 residues. Written as DNA, the CDR3 is TGTGCCAGCAGTGAGACCGGGACAGGGTATGTGGAGACCCAGTACTTC. This translates into CASSETGTGYVETQYF.

The chain is built from TRBV19 and TRBJ2-3, with D uncertain. The CDR3 is made up of 15 amino acids. Germline CDR1 is LNHDA and CDR2 is SQIVND (reference sequence). V was pared by 5 bases and J by 0 bases, with 12 bases between. The CDR3 nucleotides read TGTGCCAGTAGTCCTGTTGTCACTAGCACAGATACGCAGTATTTT. Translating gives CASSPVVTSTDTQYF.

This clone was detected only a few times. This chain connects TRBV18 to TRBJ1-5; D not resolved. This CDR3 has 14 amino acids. The ends were cut back, 2 bases at V and 2 bases at J, with 7 bases in the middle. The germline V gene encodes CDR1 KGHSH and CDR2 LQKENI. The CDR3 is CASSPVPGNQPQHF. The CDR3 region has the DNA TGTGCCAGCTCACCAGTCCCGGGCAATCAGCCCCAGCATTTT. The complete variable domain, with remaining parts taken from reference TRBV18 and TRBJ1-5, reads NAGVMQNPRHLVRRRGQEARLRCSPMKGHSHVYWYRQLPEEGLKFMVYLQKENIIDESGMPKERFSAEFPKEGPSILRIQQVVRGDSAAYFCASSPVPGNQPQHFGDGTRLSIL.

The rearrangement uses TRBV27 and TRBJ1-2; maybe TRBD1 (6 bases). The V and J ends lost 6 bases and 6 bases respectively, with 14 bases between them. Per the germline V gene, CDR1 is MNHEY and CDR2 is SMNVEV (reference sequence). CDR3 length: 13 amino acids. The CDR3 loop is CASRYVGANGYTF. In DNA form, the CDR3 reads TGTGCCAGCAGATACGTGGGGGCGAATGGCTACACCTTC.

Here the CDR3 reads CASSPGTDLSYEQYF. The CDR3 bases are TGCGCCAGCAGCCCAGGGACAGACCTTTCCTACGAGCAGTACTTC. This sequence joins TRBV5-1 and TRBJ2-7; 7 bases match TRBD1. With 4 bases clipped from V and 1 base from J, the junction kept 8 bases outside the gene matches. The germline V gene encodes CDR1 SGHRS and CDR2 YFSETQ. CDR3 length: 15 amino acids. The full variable domain, completed using reference TRBV5-1 and TRBJ2-7, is KAGVTQTPRYLIKTRGQQVTLSCSPISGHRSVSWYQQTPGQGLQFLFEYFSETQRNKGNFPGRFSGRQFSNSRSEMNVSTLELGDSALYLCASSPGTDLSYEQYFGPGTRLTVT.

This clone was recorded only once. This sequence joins TRBV9 and TRBJ2-5; D is perhaps TRBD2 (5 bases). V was shortened by 1 base and J by 1 base, with 11 bases between the two germline ends. The CDR3 contains 15 residues. Germline CDR1 reads SGDLS; CDR2 reads YYNGEE. The CDR3 DNA follows: TGTGCCAGCAGCGTAAGTCCAGCGGCCCAAGAGACCCAGTACTTC. As protein: CASSVSPAAQETQYF. The full variable domain, in which reference TRBV9 and TRBJ2-5 provide the parts outside the CDR3, is DSGVTQTPKHLITATGQRVTLRCSPRSGDLSVYWYQQSLDQGLQFLIQYYNGEERAKGNILERFSAQQFPDLHSELNLSSLELGDSALYFCASSVSPAAQETQYFGPGTRLLVL.